Shown below are 4 T cell receptor beta chains from a single sample sequenced in a study of CD8 T cells in ankylosing spondylitis. Via MiXCR, TCRdb re-called the 5' RACE reads, giving one row per CDR3 protein. The sample has 250,000 or so distinct CDR3 sequences, approximately 20% seen once; the top ten hold approximately 33%. The sequenced sample was blood, either unsorted or a sorted T cell fraction (not recorded which). These receptors came from a male donor with ankylosing spondylitis or in good health (not recorded which).

The V and J genes are TRBV9 and TRBJ2-1; D is perhaps TRBD2 (5 bases). V was cut by 3 bases and J by 9 bases, with 10 bases left in between. The CDR3 covers 12 residues. The germline gives CDR1 SGDLS, CDR2 YYNGEE. CDR3 nucleotides: TGTGCCAGCAGCGACGGGGTATCTGAGCAGTTCTTC. It yields the protein CASSDGVSEQFF. Combining the CDR3 with reference TRBV9 and TRBJ2-1 gives the whole variable domain DSGVTQTPKHLITATGQRVTLRCSPRSGDLSVYWYQQSLDQGLQFLIQYYNGEERAKGNILERFSAQQFPDLHSELNLSSLELGDSALYFCASSDGVSEQFFGPGTRLTVL.

This clonotype turned up a few times. CDR3 in amino acids: CASSVAAGTGETQYF. CDR3 sequence (DNA): TGTGCCAGCAGCGTAGCGGCGGGAACAGGGGAGACCCAGTACTTC. J is TRBJ2-5 and V is TRBV9; D could derive from TRBD1 or TRBD2 (6 bases each). Germline-derived CDR1 and CDR2 are SGDLS and YYNGEE. Trimming shortened V by 0 bases and J by 5 bases, and 14 bases separated the two germline ends. The CDR3 totals 15 residues.

This clonotype was counted ten times or more. The chain has TRBV29-1 and TRBJ2-5, with 11 bases that match TRBD1. Germline V CDR1 and CDR2: SQVTM, ANQGSEA. The CDR3 runs to 17 residues. The V segment lost 3 bases and the J segment 5 bases; nucleotides outside the gene matches: 14. The DNA for the CDR3 is TGCAGCGTTGAGCGGGACAGGGGGGGATCTTTTGAGGAGACCCAGTACTTC. It is translated as CSVERDRGGSFEETQYF.

This clonotype was seen ten or more times. V usage is TRBV9 and J usage is TRBJ2-7; D gene ambiguous. Germline values: CDR1 SGDLS, CDR2 YYNGEE. This CDR3 is 15 amino acids long. V shed 4 bases and J shed 5 bases, with 19 bases lying between them. CDR3 sequence: CASSPRWAPDNEQYF. The DNA for the CDR3 is TGTGCCAGCAGCCCCCGTTGGGCTCCTGATAACGAGCAGTACTTC.